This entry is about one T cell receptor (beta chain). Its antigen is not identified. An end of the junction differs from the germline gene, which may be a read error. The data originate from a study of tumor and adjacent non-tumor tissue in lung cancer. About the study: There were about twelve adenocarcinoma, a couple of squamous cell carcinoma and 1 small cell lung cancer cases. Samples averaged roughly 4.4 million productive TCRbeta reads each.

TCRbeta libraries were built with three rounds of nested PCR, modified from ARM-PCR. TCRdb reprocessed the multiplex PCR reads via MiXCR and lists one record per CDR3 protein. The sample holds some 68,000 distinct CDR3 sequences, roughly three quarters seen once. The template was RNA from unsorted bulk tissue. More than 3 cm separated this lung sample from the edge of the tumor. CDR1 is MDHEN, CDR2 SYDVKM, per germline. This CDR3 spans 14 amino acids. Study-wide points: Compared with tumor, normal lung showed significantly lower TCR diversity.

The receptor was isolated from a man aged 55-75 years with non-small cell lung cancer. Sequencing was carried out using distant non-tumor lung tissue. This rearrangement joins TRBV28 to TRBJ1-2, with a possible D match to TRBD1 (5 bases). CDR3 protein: CANSPPGTRNGYTF. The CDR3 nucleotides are TGTGCCAACAGTCCACCAGGGACCAGAAATGGCTACACCTTC.